The 25 T cell receptor beta chains below all came from one sample that was sequenced in a study of blood T cell repertoires in COVID-19. Sequencing was performed with immunoSEQ multiplex PCR; in TCRdb, only in-frame clones are kept and a portion is missing. The table has 81,000 or so clones, approximately 92% seen once. What was sequenced was peripheral blood. The receptors here all came from a woman in her sixties with active COVID-19.

This sequence joins TRBV27 and TRBJ2-1; possible D gene TRBD1, 6 bases. V lost 5 bases, J lost 6 bases, and 11 bases lay in between. The CDR3 length is 13 residues. CDR1 and CDR2 (germline): MNHEY, SMNVEV (reference sequence). CDR3 loop: CASSPGDFNEQFF. In nucleotides, the CDR3 is TGTGCCAGCAGTCCAGGGGATTTCAATGAGCAGTTCTTC.

The chain joins TRBV11-3 to TRBJ2-7, with a possible D match to TRBD1 (6 bases). V was cut by 1 base and J by 3 bases, with 16 bases left in between. This CDR3 is 16 amino acids long. CDR1 and CDR2 (germline): SGHNT, YENEEA. CDR3 sequence reads: CASSLVMWGHSYEQYF. The CDR3 region has the DNA TGTGCCAGCAGCTTAGTGATGTGGGGGCACAGCTACGAGCAGTACTTC. The full variable domain, in which reference TRBV11-3 and TRBJ2-7 provide the parts outside the CDR3, is EAGVVQSPRYKIIEKKQPVAFWCNPISGHNTLYWYLQNLGQGPELLIRYENEEAVDDSQLPKDRFSAERLKGVDSTLKIQPAELGDSAVYLCASSLVMWGHSYEQYFGPGTRLTVT.

The chain recombines TRBV27 with TRBJ1-4; D possibly corresponds to TRBD1 (5 bases). The germline gives CDR1 MNHEY, CDR2 SMNVEV (reference sequence). This CDR3 is 17 amino acids long. The V end was cut by 3 bases, the J end by 0 bases, with 14 bases between. DNA for the CDR3: TGTGCCAGCAGTTTCGGGATTGGGGGGACAACTAATGAAAAACTGTTTTTT. This codes for CASSFGIGGTTNEKLFF.

The chain carries TRBV19 and TRBJ2-1, with 8 bases fitting TRBD2. The V gene's germline CDR1 is LNHDA and CDR2 SQIVND (reference sequence). The CDR3 extends over 13 amino acids. V was clipped by 7 bases and J by 12 bases; unmatched bases: 11. The CDR3 loop is CASIGAGALVQFF. The DNA of the CDR3 is TGTGCCAGTATAGGAGCGGGGGCCTTGGTGCAGTTCTTC.

The chain combines TRBV5-6 with TRBJ1-3; D ambiguous. CDR3 length: 16 residues. The V gene's germline CDR1 is SGHDT and CDR2 YYEEEE. Trimming shortened V by 4 bases and J by 4 bases, and 18 bases separated the two germline ends. CDR3 sequence: CASSPHTGSGGNTIYF. DNA for the CDR3: TGTGCCAGCAGCCCCCATACGGGTTCTGGGGGAAACACCATATATTTT.

This clone was seen just once. The chain joins TRBV2 to TRBJ2-7; 8 bases are a match to TRBD2. V was pared by 6 bases and J by 4 bases, with 8 bases of the junction left unmatched. This CDR3 comprises 14 residues. CDR1 SNHLY and CDR2 FYNNEI come from the germline V gene. Here the CDR3 DNA reads TGTGCCAGCAGAACCGGGACTAGTGGTTACGAGCAGTACTTC. It yields the protein CASRTGTSGYEQYF.

The V call is TRBV19, the J call TRBJ1-1, with TRBD1 as a possible D gene (6 bases). This CDR3 is 16 amino acids long. Germline loops: CDR1 LNHDA, CDR2 SQIVND (reference sequence). Trimming removed 8 bases from V and 4 bases from J, with 23 bases in between. The CDR3 sequence: CASSPTRDTGSTEAFF. The CDR3 nucleotides are TGTGCCAGTTCGCCGACCAGGGACACCGGCTCCACTGAAGCTTTCTTT.

The chain carries TRBV7-8 and TRBJ2-5; possibly TRBD1 for D (6 bases). Germline-derived CDR1 and CDR2 are SGHVS and FQNEAQ. The CDR3 sequence is 15 residues long. V lost 5 bases to trimming and J lost 7 bases, with 20 bases between them. The CDR3 sequence: CASSKNAGVVGTQYF. The CDR3 DNA reads as TGTGCCAGCAGCAAAAACGCAGGGGTCGTTGGGACCCAGTACTTC.

This clone was recorded only once. The chain carries TRBV28 and TRBJ2-1, with a possible D match to TRBD2 (5 bases). Trimming took 2 bases from V and 0 from J, leaving 8 bases between them. The CDR3 runs 15 residues. The germline gives CDR1 MDHEN, CDR2 SYDVKM. The CDR3 loop is CASSLMEVSYNEQFF. The CDR3 nucleotides are TGTGCCAGCAGTTTAATGGAGGTCTCCTACAATGAGCAGTTCTTC. Using reference TRBV28 and TRBJ2-1 for the parts outside the CDR3, the full variable domain is DVKVTQSSRYLVKRTGEKVFLECVQDMDHENMFWYRQDPGLGLRLIYFSYDVKMKEKGDIPEGYSVSREKKERFSLILESASTNQTSMYLCASSLMEVSYNEQFFGPGTRLTVL.

The chain links TRBV9 to TRBJ1-6, with D maybe TRBD1 (6 bases). Per germline, CDR1 SGDLS and CDR2 YYNGEE. V lost 0 bases, J lost 7 bases, and 8 bases lay in between. The CDR3 spans 14 residues. Here the CDR3 DNA reads TGTGCCAGCAGCGTAGAAAGGGGGAATTCACCCCTCCACTTT. Translated: CASSVERGNSPLHF.

The chain employs TRBV28 and TRBJ2-4; possibly TRBD1 for D (6 bases). The CDR3 is 16 amino acids. CDR1 is MDHEN, CDR2 SYDVKM, per germline. V lost 7 bases to trimming and J lost 1 base, with 17 bases between them. The CDR3 is CASTLDRFVAKNIQYF. The CDR3 coding sequence is TGTGCCAGCACCCTAGACAGGTTTGTCGCCAAAAACATTCAGTACTTC.

CDR3 loop: CAWSGASTGEQYF. The CDR3 DNA reads as TGTGCCTGGAGTGGTGCCTCGACGGGGGAGCAGTACTTC. J is TRBJ2-7 and V is TRBV30, with D possibly TRBD2 on 5 matching bases. Trimming removed 1 base from V and 7 bases from J, with 14 bases in between. CDR3 length: 13 residues. CDR1 and CDR2 from the germline V gene are GTSNPN and SVGIG (reference sequence).

The chain joins TRBV3-1 (or the pseudogene TRBV3-2) to TRBJ2-5, with D possibly TRBD1 on 6 matching bases. The germline V gene has CDR1 LGHDT and CDR2 YNNKEL (reference sequence). V shed 4 bases and J shed 2 bases, with 14 bases lying between them. The CDR3 spans 15 residues. CDR3 sequence: CASSLGQSEQETQYF. CDR3 nucleotides: TGTGCCAGCAGCCTTGGACAGTCGGAACAAGAGACCCAGTACTTC.

The chain joins TRBV24-1 to TRBJ1-6; TRBD1 matches 10 bases. The CDR3 has 14 residues. Germline V gene data show CDR1 as KGHDR and CDR2 as SFDVKD. Unmatched junction bases numbered 8, after V lost 10 bases and J lost 9 bases. The CDR3 sequence is CATAHRDRGSPLHF. The CDR3 coding sequence is TGTGCCACAGCGCACCGGGACAGGGGTTCACCCCTCCACTTT.

J is TRBJ2-7 and V is TRBV28; TRBD1 matches at 8 bases. Germline loops: CDR1 MDHEN, CDR2 SYDVKM. This CDR3 has 11 residues. The junction had 2 bases not matched to a gene; V was cut back by 10 bases and J by 3 bases. CDR3 sequence: CAIRGHYEQYF. The CDR3, as DNA: TGTGCCATCAGGGGGCACTACGAGCAGTACTTC.

The chain carries TRBV7-9 and TRBJ1-6; 7 positions match TRBD1. There are 16 residues in the CDR3. The junction had 7 bases not matched to a gene; V was cut back by 4 bases and J by 4 bases. CDR1 SEHNR and CDR2 FQNEAQ come from the germline V gene (reference sequence). CDR3 loop: CASSSVGTAYNSPLHF. DNA for the CDR3: TGTGCCAGCAGCTCCGTTGGGACAGCTTATAATTCACCCCTCCACTTT.

The genes are TRBV7-8 and TRBJ2-1, with 13 bases aligning to TRBD2. J lost 10 bases, V lost 5 bases, and 11 bases had no gene match. The germline CDR1 and CDR2 sequences are SGHVS and FQNEAQ. The CDR3 is made up of 16 amino acids. CDR3 loop: CASSVGRTSGSHEQFF. CDR3 DNA sequence: TGTGCCAGCAGCGTGGGTCGGACTAGCGGGAGTCACGAGCAGTTCTTC.

The rearrangement uses TRBV5-8 and TRBJ1-1, with a tentative D call TRBD1 (6 bases). Per germline, CDR1 SGHTS and CDR2 YDEGEE. The V end lost 0 bases, the J end lost 5 bases, and 11 bases lay between the germline ends. The CDR3 loop spans 14 amino acids. The CDR3, as DNA: TGTGCCAGCAGCTTGGTTGGGGGCGGAACTGAAGCTTTCTTT. This sequence encodes CASSLVGGGTEAFF.

The chain recombines TRBV10-3 with TRBJ2-7, with D possibly being TRBD1 (5 bases). Trimming shortened V by 3 bases and J by 5 bases, and 11 bases separated the two germline ends. Per the germline V gene, CDR1 is ENHRY and CDR2 is SYGVKD. The CDR3 covers 13 residues. CDR3 DNA: TGTGCCATCAGTGACAGGGTACGGGACGAGCAGTACTTC. The encoded protein is CAISDRVRDEQYF.

The chain combines TRBV28 with TRBJ2-2; 11 bases are shared with TRBD1. The ends lost 4 bases at V and 0 bases at J; junction bases unmatched: 1. Germline assignment: CDR1 MDHEN and CDR2 SYDVKM. The CDR3 has 16 residues. The CDR3 coding sequence is TGTGCCAGCAGTTGGACAGGGGGCGCGAACACCGGGGAGCTGTTTTTT. Protein sequence: CASSWTGGANTGELFF.

The chain recombines TRBV11-2 with TRBJ1-4; the D gene is possibly TRBD1 (5 bases). The CDR3 extends over 13 amino acids. Germline V gene lookup returns CDR1 SGHAT and CDR2 FQNNGV. V gave up 6 bases and J gave up 4 bases, with 9 bases separating them. CDR3 amino acids: CASRRQLNEKLFF. The CDR3 DNA sequence: TGTGCCAGCAGACGACAGCTTAATGAAAAACTGTTTTTT.

The CDR3 is CASSQGGQGVSSGFSYNSPLHF. The DNA of the CDR3 is TGCGCCAGCAGCCAAGGGGGACAGGGGGTTAGTTCGGGCTTCTCCTATAATTCACCCCTCCACTTT. This chain links TRBV4-3 with TRBJ1-6, with TRBD1 identical over 11 bases. The CDR3 extends over 22 amino acids. Germline V gene sequence: CDR1 LGHNA, CDR2 YSLEER. Losses at the gene ends were 1 base for V and 0 bases for J; bases not matched to a gene: 14.

The rearrangement uses TRBV7-9 and TRBJ1-4, with 7 nucleotides matching TRBD1. The CDR3 extends over 16 amino acids. The germline CDR1 and CDR2 sequences are SEHNR and FQNEAQ (reference sequence). J lost 5 bases, V lost 4 bases, and 10 bases had no gene match. CDR3 DNA sequence: TGTGCCAGCAGCTCCCTCTCGACAGGGATGAATGAAAAACTGTTTTTT. Translating it yields CASSSLSTGMNEKLFF.

This chain uses TRBV12-3 or TRBV12-4 with TRBJ2-1; tentative D call: TRBD2 (5 bases). Trimming cost V 1 base and J 12 bases, with 10 bases left between them. This CDR3 comprises 12 residues. The CDR3 sequence: CASSLGLLGQFF. CDR3 bases: TGTGCCAGCAGTTTAGGACTACTAGGGCAGTTCTTC.

V is TRBV3-1 (or the pseudogene TRBV3-2) and J is TRBJ2-2; TRBD2 agrees at 7 bases. J gave up 4 bases and V 0 bases, and 11 bases lay outside the gene matches. The CDR3 sequence is 18 residues long. In germline, CDR1 is LGHDT, CDR2 YNNKEL (reference sequence). CDR3 DNA: TGTGCCAGCAGCCAAGATTGGCGGCGGGAGAGGACCACCGGGGAGCTGTTTTTT. It translates to CASSQDWRRERTTGELFF.